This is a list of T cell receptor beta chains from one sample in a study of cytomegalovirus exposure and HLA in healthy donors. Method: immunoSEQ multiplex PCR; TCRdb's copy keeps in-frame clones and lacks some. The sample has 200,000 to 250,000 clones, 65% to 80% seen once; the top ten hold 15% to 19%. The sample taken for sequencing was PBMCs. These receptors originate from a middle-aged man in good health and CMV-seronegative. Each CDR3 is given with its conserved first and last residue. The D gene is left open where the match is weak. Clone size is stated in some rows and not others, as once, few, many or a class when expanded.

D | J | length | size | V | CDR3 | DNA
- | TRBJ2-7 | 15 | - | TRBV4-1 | CASSQDPSGGYEQYF | TGCGCCAGCAGCCAAGATCCCTCCGGGGGCTACGAGCAGTACTTC
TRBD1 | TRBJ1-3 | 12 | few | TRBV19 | CASTRTGNTIYF | TGTGCCAGTACCCGGACAGGGAACACCATATATTTT
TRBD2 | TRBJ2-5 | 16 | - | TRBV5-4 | CASSFYQRDSQETQYF | TGTGCCAGCAGCTTTTATCAGCGGGACTCACAAGAGACCCAGTACTTC
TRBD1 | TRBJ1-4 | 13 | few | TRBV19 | CASKGQGFEKLFF | TGTGCCAGTAAGGGACAGGGGTTTGAAAAACTGTTTTTT
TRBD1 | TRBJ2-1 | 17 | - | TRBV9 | CASSAFGTGVSYNEQFF | TGTGCCAGCAGCGCCTTTGGGACAGGGGTATCCTACAATGAGCAGTTCTTC
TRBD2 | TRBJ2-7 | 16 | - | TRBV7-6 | CASSLDGGRPTGGQYF | TGTGCCAGCAGCTTAGATGGCGGGAGGCCGACGGGGGGGCAGTACTTC
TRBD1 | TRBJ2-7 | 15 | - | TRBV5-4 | CASSFDRVSSYEQYF | TGTGCCAGCAGCTTCGACAGGGTGAGCTCCTACGAGCAGTACTTC
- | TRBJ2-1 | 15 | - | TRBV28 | CASRLYGVSNNEQFF | TGTGCCAGCAGACTATATGGAGTGTCAAACAATGAGCAGTTCTTC
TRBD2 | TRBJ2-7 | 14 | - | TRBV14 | CASSHASGGSEQYF | TGTGCCAGCAGCCACGCTAGCGGGGGGTCCGAGCAGTACTTC
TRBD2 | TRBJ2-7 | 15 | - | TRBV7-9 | CASSFHSGRTGEQYF | TGTGCCAGCAGCTTCCATAGCGGGAGGACGGGGGAGCAGTACTTC
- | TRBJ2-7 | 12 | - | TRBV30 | CAWSISLYEQYF | TGTGCCTGGAGTATTTCCCTCTACGAGCAGTACTTC
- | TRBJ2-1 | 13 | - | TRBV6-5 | CASSYSNYNEQFF | TGTGCCAGCAGTTACTCCAACTACAATGAGCAGTTCTTC
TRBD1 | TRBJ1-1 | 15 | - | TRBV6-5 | CASRAPGTGGTEAFF | TGTGCCAGCAGAGCCCCCGGGACAGGGGGCACTGAAGCTTTCTTT
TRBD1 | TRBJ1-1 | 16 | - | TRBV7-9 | CSSSWTNDRGGTEAFF | TGTTCCAGCAGCTGGACTAACGACAGGGGTGGCACTGAAGCTTTCTTT
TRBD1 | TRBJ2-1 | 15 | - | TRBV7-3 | CASSLGTGLYNEQFF | TGTGCCAGCAGCCTCGGGACAGGGCTCTACAATGAGCAGTTCTTC
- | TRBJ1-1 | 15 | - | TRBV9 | CASSVSWRENTEAFF | TGTGCCAGCAGCGTATCTTGGCGGGAGAACACTGAAGCTTTCTTT
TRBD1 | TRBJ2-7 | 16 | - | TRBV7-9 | CASSDKDRELSYEQYF | TGTGCCAGCAGCGATAAGGACAGGGAGCTCTCCTACGAGCAGTACTTC
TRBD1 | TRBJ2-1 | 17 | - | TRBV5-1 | CASSLAPTGWGYNEQFF | TGCGCCAGCAGCTTGGCCCCGACAGGGTGGGGATACAATGAGCAGTTCTTC
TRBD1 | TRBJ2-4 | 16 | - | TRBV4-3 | CASSQVVQGAKGIQYF | TGCGCCAGCAGCCAAGTTGTTCAGGGGGCAAAAGGCATTCAGTACTTC
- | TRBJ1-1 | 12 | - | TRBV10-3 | CAIKEQGAEAFF | TGTGCCATCAAAGAACAGGGCGCTGAAGCTTTCTTT
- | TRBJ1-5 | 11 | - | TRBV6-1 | CASENGVAQHF | TGTGCCAGCGAGAACGGGGTGGCCCAGCATTTT
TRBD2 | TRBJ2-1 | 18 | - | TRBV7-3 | CASSLGASGSITYNEQFF | TGTGCCAGCAGCTTGGGGGCTAGCGGGAGTATCACCTACAATGAGCAGTTCTTC
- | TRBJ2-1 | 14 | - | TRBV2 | CASSDLSSNNEQFF | TGTGCCAGCAGCGACCTCTCTAGCAACAATGAGCAGTTCTTC
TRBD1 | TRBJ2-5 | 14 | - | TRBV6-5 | CASSWTGDGETQYF | TGTGCCAGCAGTTGGACAGGGGACGGAGAGACCCAGTACTTC
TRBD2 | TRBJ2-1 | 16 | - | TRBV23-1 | CASSQSRGYHENEQFF | TGCGCCAGCAGTCAATCGCGGGGGTACCACGAGAATGAGCAGTTCTTC
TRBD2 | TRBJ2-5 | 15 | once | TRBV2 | CASSGTSGGAKTQYF | TGTGCCAGCAGTGGAACTAGCGGGGGGGCGAAGACCCAGTACTTC
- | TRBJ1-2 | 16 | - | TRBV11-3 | CASSCPRGSLVYGYTF | TGTGCCAGCAGCTGTCCCCGGGGGAGTTTGGTCTATGGCTACACCTTC
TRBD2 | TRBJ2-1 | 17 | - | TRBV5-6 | CASSRTSGPSSYNEQFF | TGTGCCAGCAGCAGAACTAGCGGCCCTAGCTCCTACAATGAGCAGTTCTTC
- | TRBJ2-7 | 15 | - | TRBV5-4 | CASSPSSMRPLEQYF | TGTGCCAGCAGCCCCTCGTCTATGCGCCCCCTCGAGCAGTACTTC
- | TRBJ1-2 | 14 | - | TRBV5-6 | CASSLVGEDSGYTF | TGTGCCAGCAGCCTAGTGGGCGAGGACAGTGGCTACACCTTC
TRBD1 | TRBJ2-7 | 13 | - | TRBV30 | CAWILDRGDEQYF | TGTGCCTGGATCCTCGACAGGGGAGACGAGCAGTACTTC
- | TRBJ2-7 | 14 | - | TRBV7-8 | CASSFRRVSYEQYF | TGTGCCAGCAGCTTTCGCAGGGTCAGCTACGAGCAGTACTTC
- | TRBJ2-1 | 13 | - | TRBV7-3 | CASSLASYNEQFF | TGTGCCAGCAGCTTGGCATCCTACAATGAGCAGTTCTTC
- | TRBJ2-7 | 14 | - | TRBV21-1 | CASSKGFGTPPQYF | TGTGCCAGCAGCAAAGGGTTCGGGACACCACCACAGTACTTC
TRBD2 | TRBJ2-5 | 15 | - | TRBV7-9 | CASSPKRGPQETQYF | TGTGCCAGCAGCCCCAAGCGGGGGCCCCAAGAGACCCAGTACTTC
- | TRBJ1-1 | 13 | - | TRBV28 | CASRTGLNTEAFF | TGTGCCAGCAGAACAGGGTTGAACACTGAAGCTTTCTTT
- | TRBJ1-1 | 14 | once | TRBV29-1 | CSAGLGQRNTEAFF | TGCAGCGCCGGGCTCGGACAAAGAAACACTGAAGCTTTCTTT
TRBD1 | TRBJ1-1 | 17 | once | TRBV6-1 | CASSAIQGVYKNTEAFF | TGTGCCAGCAGTGCCATCCAGGGGGTGTACAAGAACACTGAAGCTTTCTTT
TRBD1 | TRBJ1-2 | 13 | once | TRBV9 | CASSGQGNYGYTF | TGTGCCAGCAGTGGACAGGGGAACTATGGCTACACCTTC
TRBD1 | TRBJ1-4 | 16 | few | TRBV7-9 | CASSLGDREMNEKLFF | TGTGCCAGCAGCTTAGGGGACAGGGAAATGAATGAAAAACTGTTTTTT
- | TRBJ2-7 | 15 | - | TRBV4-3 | CASSHRTGRGGEQYF | TGCGCCAGCAGCCATCGCACGGGACGGGGAGGCGAGCAGTACTTC
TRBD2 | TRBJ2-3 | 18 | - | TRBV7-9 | CASSFGLAGGWGTDTQYF | TGTGCCAGCAGCTTTGGACTAGCGGGAGGGTGGGGCACAGATACGCAGTATTTT
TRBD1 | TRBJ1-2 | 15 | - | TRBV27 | CASSFSGQRVWGYTF | TGTGCCAGCAGTTTTTCGGGACAGCGGGTCTGGGGCTACACCTTC
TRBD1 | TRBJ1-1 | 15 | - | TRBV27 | CASSLSNRGNTEAFF | TGTGCCAGCAGTTTATCAAACAGGGGGAACACTGAAGCTTTCTTT
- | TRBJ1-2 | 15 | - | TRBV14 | CASSQGGGRTYGYTF | TGTGCCAGCAGCCAAGGGGGGGGCAGGACCTATGGCTACACCTTC
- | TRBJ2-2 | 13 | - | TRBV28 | CASRGTTTGELFF | TGTGCCAGCAGAGGAACTACCACCGGGGAGCTGTTTTTT
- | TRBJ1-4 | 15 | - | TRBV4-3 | CASSPYGGNGEKLFF | TGCGCCAGCAGCCCGTACGGGGGGAATGGTGAAAAACTGTTTTTT
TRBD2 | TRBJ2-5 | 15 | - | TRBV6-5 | CASSLAGGPGETQYF | TGTGCCAGCAGTCTAGCGGGAGGGCCCGGAGAGACCCAGTACTTC
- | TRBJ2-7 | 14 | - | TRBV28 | CASSLRGATYEQYF | TGTGCCAGCAGTTTAAGGGGTGCCACCTACGAGCAGTACTTC
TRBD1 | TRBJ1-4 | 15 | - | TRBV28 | CASSHGQGSQEKLFF | TGTGCCAGCAGTCACGGACAGGGCTCGCAAGAAAAACTGTTTTTT
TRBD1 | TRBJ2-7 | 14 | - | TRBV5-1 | CASSSGQGAGEQYF | TGCGCCAGCAGCTCAGGACAGGGGGCCGGTGAGCAGTACTTC
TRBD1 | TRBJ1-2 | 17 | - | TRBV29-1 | CSAYLRHRGPLGGGYTF | TGCAGCGCTTACCTGAGACACAGGGGGCCCCTTGGTGGTGGCTACACCTTC
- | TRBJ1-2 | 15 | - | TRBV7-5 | CVRSPDRKSLYGYTF | TGTGTCAGAAGCCCTGACAGGAAGTCCCTCTATGGCTACACCTTC
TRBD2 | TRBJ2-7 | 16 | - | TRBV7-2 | CASSPPGTSRSYEQYF | TGTGCCAGCAGCCCCCCCGGGACTAGCCGCTCCTACGAGCAGTACTTC